The 10 T cell receptor beta chains reported below all come from one sample, sequenced in a study of T cell clonality in common variable immunodeficiency. Clones were sequenced by immunoSEQ multiplex PCR, and TCRdb holds only the in-frame ones, with some missing. This table holds about 81,000 clones with no singletons; the top ten claim around 0.8%. Sequencing input: peripheral blood mononuclear cells. These receptors were taken from a person aged 18 to 70 in good health.

There are many counts of this clone. Read coverage stops 3 residues before the CDR3 terminus; the germline J gene supplies the remainder. V gene TRBV12-3 or TRBV12-4 combines with J gene TRBJ2-5, with 9 bases aligning to TRBD1. Trimming at V came to 5 bases and at J to 5 bases, leaving 9 bases not matched to a gene. The CDR3 consists of 15 residues. CDR3 sequence reads: CASSTNRGRGETQYF. CDR3 DNA (partial): TGTGCCAGCAGTACCAACAGGGGGCGAGGTGAGACC.

This clone appeared many times. The CDR3 end lies 3 residues beyond the end of the read and is filled in from the germline J gene. The chain couples TRBV5-1 to TRBJ1-1; D is ambiguous. Per the germline V gene, CDR1 is SGHRS and CDR2 is YFSETQ. V lost 0 bases, J lost 7 bases, and 10 bases lay in between. The CDR3 runs to 13 residues. The sequenced part of the CDR3 DNA is TGCGCCAGCAGCTTGGACAGCACGGATGAA. Its protein is CASSLDSTDE. The full CDR3 reads CASSLDSTDEAFF.

This clone was counted ten times or more. The sequenced fragment ends 3 residues before the CDR3 boundary, so the rest is inferred from the germline J gene. This chain connects TRBV20-1 to TRBJ1-4, with D tentatively TRBD1 (6 bases). Deletions cut 4 bases from V and 5 bases from J, with 20 bases between. Germline-derived CDR1 and CDR2 are DFQATT and SNEGSKA (reference sequence). The CDR3 sequence is 16 residues long. The part of the CDR3 DNA that was read is TGCAGTGCTATCGGGCAACGGGGGGGCCGGAATGAAAAA. Protein product: CSAIGQRGGRNEK. The full CDR3 sequence reads CSAIGQRGGRNEKLFF.

This clone came up many times. The CDR3 end falls 3 residues outside the read, so it is completed with the germline J gene. The chain is built from TRBV7-2 and TRBJ2-7; 8 positions match TRBD1. The germline V gene has CDR1 SGHTA and CDR2 FQGNSA. The CDR3 spans 15 residues. V shed 5 bases, J shed 5 bases, and the junction held 11 bases outside the gene matches. The DNA read from the CDR3 is TGTGCCAGCAGCCCACTCACAGGGGGTCTCGACGAG. This gives the protein CASSPLTGGLDE. The complete CDR3 reads CASSPLTGGLDEQYF.

This clone was counted ten times or more. The read comes to an end 3 residues before the CDR3 does, leaving the germline J gene to fill in the end. The rearrangement links TRBV5-1 to TRBJ1-1, with TRBD1 identical over 7 bases. CDR3 length: 13 residues. Germline values: CDR1 SGHRS, CDR2 YFSETQ. CDR3 amino acids: CASSLLKTGIAFF. The covered CDR3 bases are TGCGCCAGCAGCTTGTTGAAGACAGGGATC.

There are many counts of this clone. A junction boundary mismatches the germline segment, possibly from a read error. The CDR3 end lies 3 residues beyond the end of the read and is filled in from the germline J gene. The rearrangement links TRBV4-2 to TRBJ2-5; TRBD1 agrees at 9 bases. CDR1 and CDR2 from the germline V gene are LGHNA and YNFKEQ. CDR3 size: 15 residues. The CDR3 region is CASSQDSGTGETQYF. The CDR3 DNA, read in part, is TGCGCCAGCAGCCAAGATTCCGGGACAGGGGAGACC.

This clone has ten or more counts. From the germline J gene comes the end of the CDR3, since the read stops 3 residues before it. The chain combines TRBV29-1 with TRBJ2-3, with TRBD2 matching over 10 bases. After removal of 4 bases from V and 4 bases from J, the junction contained 5 bases not matched to a gene. This CDR3 has 14 amino acids. Germline loops: CDR1 SQVTM, CDR2 ANQGSEA. The part of the CDR3 DNA that was read is TGCAGCGTTGGACTAGCGGGCTCGTCAGATACG. It is translated as CSVGLAGSSDT. The whole CDR3 sequence reads CSVGLAGSSDTQYF.

The DNA read from the CDR3 is TGTGCCAGCAGCTCCCCAGTTAACACTGAA. Translated, it gives CASSSPVNTE. The CDR3 reads in full as CASSSPVNTEAFF. The chain combines TRBV7-2 with TRBJ1-1; no definite D call. The CDR3 end falls 3 residues outside the read, so it is completed with the germline J gene. This CDR3 has 13 residues. The ends were cut back, 4 bases at V and 2 bases at J, with 8 bases in the middle. Germline V CDR1 and CDR2: SGHTA, FQGNSA.

The table lists this clone with many counts. The read terminates 3 residues ahead of where the CDR3 ends, so the germline J gene completes it. This rearrangement joins TRBV20-1 to TRBJ2-7; D is possibly TRBD1 (5 bases). This CDR3 region has 15 residues. Trimming took off 4 bases at V and 0 bases at J, with 16 bases between the two ends. Germline V gives CDR1 DFQATT, CDR2 SNEGSKA (reference sequence). Here the CDR3 reads CSAKELAGRSYEQYF. Partial CDR3 DNA: TGCAGTGCTAAAGAGTTGGCAGGGCGCTCCTACGAG.

About this clone: With the read ending 3 residues before the CDR3 end, the germline J gene is used to fill in that end. The chain joins TRBV20-1 to TRBJ1-5; TRBD1 matches 7 bases. Germline CDR1 DFQATT, CDR2 SNEGSKA (reference sequence). The J segment lost 1 base and the V segment lost 4 bases, leaving 10 bases of the junction unmatched. The CDR3 extends over 16 amino acids. The CDR3 protein is CSAKSLGGGSNQPQHF. CDR3 DNA, as far as it was read: TGCAGTGCTAAATCGCTAGGGGGCGGGAGCAATCAGCCC.